This TCR delta chain was identified during a study of γδ T cells in repeated Plasmodium falciparum infection. Study-level background: Four controlled malaria infections with P. falciparum NF54 spanned 500 to 650 days.

The CDR3 length is 15 residues. Germline V gene sequence: CDR1 GEAIGNYY, CDR2 EKD. Sequencing covered both gamma and delta TCR chains per sample. TCRdb repeated clone calling on the multiplex PCR reads with CATT. The sample consists of about 93,000 delta-chain clones, less than 1% of them appearing once. Study results and limitations: Over time and infection, Vgamma9/Vdelta2+ repertoires remained highly stable and polyclonal.

This clone has only a few counts. As yet, its antigen is unknown. This probably arose from a read error, given a far larger clone one base away. Other DNA sequences within the sample encode an identical CDR3. Bulk repertoires came from Vgamma9/Vdelta2+ or Vdelta2-negative gammadelta T cells flow-sorted from PBMC. The source of this sequence is a pool of human donors (malaria-infected and uninfected, not separated). Sequenced material: gamma-delta T cells from blood. A V gene of TRDV2 was called, but no J gene was assigned; TRDD3 is taken as the D call from the table, unchecked against the DNA. CDR3 bases: TGTGCCTGTGACCCATTGGGGGAAGACACCGATAAGCTCATCTTT. Residues: CACDPLGEDTDKLIF.